This TCR beta chain was sequenced for a study of cytomegalovirus exposure and HLA in healthy donors. Study-wide points: Reported findings show TCR beta sequences accurately forecast HLA-A and HLA-B alleles in most subjects.

Comment on this clone: Its target is not known.

Primers: 60 Vbeta forward and 13 Jbeta reverse. Sequencing used immunoSEQ multiplex PCR; TCRdb keeps in-frame clones, though not all of them. Of about 170,000 clones listed, roughly 82% are singletons. CDR1 MGHDK and CDR2 SYGVNS come from the germline V gene. The CDR3 is 11 residues long. Deletions cut 8 bases from V and 10 bases from J, with 14 bases between. This clonotype was obtained from a girl between 10 and 17 years old in good health and CMV-seropositive. The sequenced material came from PBMCs. This rearrangement joins TRBV25-1 to TRBJ1-1; TRBD1 is a possible D gene (6 bases). The CDR3 DNA reads TGTGCCAGCGAGGCGGGGGCTAGAGCTTTCTTT. It translates to CASEAGARAFF.